This T cell receptor (beta chain) emerged from a study of blood T cell repertoires in COVID-19. About the study: PBMCs, B-cell-depleted T cells, or T cells were the source of the cDNA or gDNA that made up the material.

The CDR3 length is 16 residues. Trimming removed 2 bases from V and 7 bases from J, with 15 bases in between. CDR1 and CDR2 (germline): SGHVS, FQNEAQ. Repertoires were generated with immunoSEQ multiplex PCR, while TCRdb's copy carries only in-frame clones and drops some. Of about 220,000 clones listed, 85% to 90% are singletons. The study drew participants aged about 18 to 89 years from some 23 US areas. Self-reported history from a screening survey and questionnaire set each donor's cohort. The clonotype originates from a woman aged 18-29 years in a cohort exposed to, infected with or recovered from COVID-19 (not recorded which). Sequencing was done on a sample of PBMCs or T cells enriched from blood (not recorded which). The chain recombines TRBV7-8 with TRBJ1-6, with no clear D. CDR3 bases: TGTGCCAGCAGCTTAAATAGGTACAGCCAAAATTCACCCCTCCACTTT. Amino acid sequence: CASSLNRYSQNSPLHF.